This is a list of T cell receptor beta chains from one sample in a study of blood T cells in healthy people across ages. TCRdb redid the calling of the 5' RACE reads with MiXCR, one entry per CDR3 protein. The sample shows 750,000 to 950,000 distinct CDR3 sequences, roughly 28% of them seen only once. This same sample was also part of a study on T cells of mothers and their children.

The source material was blood. These receptors came from a woman between 35 and 50 years old in good health. CDR3s include the opening cysteine and the closing phenylalanine or tryptophan. Each record gives: clone size, J gene, D gene, V gene, CDR3 protein, CDR3 DNA. A D gene is named only where the DNA matches it firmly. For some rows the clone size is stated as once, few or many, or as a class when expanded; others skip it.

>.|TRBJ2-3|.|TRBV21-1
CASSKVFLAKPGQKPSTDTQYF
TGTGCCAGCAGCAAAGTCTTTCTCGCCAAACCGGGACAGAAGCCTAGCACAGATACGCAGTATTTT
>.|TRBJ1-2|TRBD1|TRBV12-3/TRBV12-4
CASTNEGQTYYGYTF
TGTGCCAGCACCAACGAGGGACAGACTTACTATGGCTACACCTTC
>.|TRBJ2-5|TRBD1|TRBV11-1
CASSNYRGQGTQYF
TGTGCCAGCAGCAACTACAGGGGTCAAGGGACCCAGTACTTC
>many|TRBJ2-5|.|TRBV27
CASSSPGQGSKTQYF
TGTGCCAGCTCCTCCCCGGGACAAGGTAGTAAGACCCAGTACTTC
>.|TRBJ2-2|.|TRBV6-5
CASSYKASRITGELFF
TGTGCCAGCAGTTACAAGGCCTCGCGGATCACCGGGGAGCTGTTTTTT
>many|TRBJ2-7|.|TRBV11-2
CASTGGSGGGFYEQYF
TGTGCCAGCACCGGAGGGTCCGGGGGCGGCTTCTACGAGCAGTACTTC
>.|TRBJ2-6|.|TRBV7-8
CASSFQEVVGANVLTF
TGTGCCAGCAGCTTTCAGGAAGTGGTTGGGGCCAACGTCCTGACTTTC
>.|TRBJ2-2|.|TRBV21-1
CAMTGNRELFF
TGTGCCATGACAGGGAACCGGGAGCTGTTTTTT
>.|TRBJ1-1|.|TRBV4-1
CASSQSRSNTEAFF
TGCGCCAGCAGCCAGTCTAGATCGAACACTGAAGCTTTCTTT
>few|TRBJ1-5|.|TRBV20-1
CSAREKPLAYSNQPQHF
TGCAGTGCTAGAGAGAAGCCTCTGGCGTATAGCAATCAGCCCCAGCATTTT
>few|TRBJ2-1|.|TRBV18
CASSPSRQNNEQFF
TGTGCCAGCTCACCCAGTCGCCAGAACAATGAGCAGTTCTTC